Below are 25 T cell receptor beta chains sequenced from a single sample in a study of neurological immune-mediated disorders. TCRdb re-derived calls from the 5' RACE reads in MiXCR, one entry per CDR3 protein. The sample yields tens of thousands of distinct CDR3 sequences, less than 5.5% seen once. The sequenced material came from PBMCs. Every receptor here comes from a man aged 25 to 40 with multiple sclerosis.

This clonotype was observed many times. Germline and junction disagree at one end, which may indicate a read error. The CDR3 reads CSVEGWGKGASGYTF. The CDR3 nucleotides read TGCAGCGTGGAAGGCTGGGGAAAGGGGGCGAGTGGCTACACCTTC. The chain uses TRBV29-1 and TRBJ1-2; 7 nucleotides match TRBD1. Germline V gene sequence: CDR1 SQVTM, CDR2 ANQGSEA. CDR3 length: 15 amino acids.

The genes are TRBV7-9 and TRBJ1-1; no clear D gene. V lost 5 bases and J lost 7, with 17 bases in between. This CDR3 region has 14 residues. Germline lookup yields CDR1 SEHNR and CDR2 FQNEAQ (reference sequence). The CDR3 coding sequence is TGTGCCAGCAGCGGAATAAATCGCCCTGATGAAGCTTTCTTT. Its protein product is CASSGINRPDEAFF.

Ten or more counts support this clonotype. The chain employs TRBV6-6 and TRBJ1-6; a possible D gene is TRBD1 (6 bases). Trimming removed 4 bases at V and 7 bases at J, with 11 bases between. CDR1 is MNHNY, CDR2 SVGAGI, per germline (reference sequence). There are 14 residues in the CDR3. As DNA, the CDR3 is TGTGCCAGCAGTTTCACAGGGAGCAATTCACCCCTCCACTTT. This sequence encodes CASSFTGSNSPLHF.

This clonotype was observed at least ten times. Since a much larger clone is just one base distant, this may be a read error. The final CDR3 position lacks the conserved phenylalanine or tryptophan, pointing to a likely read error. J is TRBJ1-2 and V is TRBV5-1; no clear D. Germline assignment: CDR1 SGHRS and CDR2 YFSETQ. V was cut by 2 bases and J by 6 bases, with 8 bases left in between. CDR3 length: 12 amino acids. CDR3 amino acids: CASSLTADGYTC. CDR3 sequence (DNA): TGCGCCAGCAGCTTAACGGCAGATGGCTACACCTGC.

The chain carries TRBV6-5 and TRBJ2-5, with 7 bases identical to TRBD1. This CDR3 contains 15 residues. V shed 8 bases, J shed 1 base, and the junction held 10 bases outside the gene matches. CDR1 and CDR2 from the germline V gene are MNHEY and SVGAGI. For the CDR3, the DNA is TGTGCCAGCGCTAAACCTGGGACAGTCCAAGAGACCCAGTACTTC. Amino acid sequence: CASAKPGTVQETQYF.

This clonotype was detected only a few times. The V call is TRBV19, the J call TRBJ1-4; D might be TRBD1 (5 bases). The V gene lost 6 bases and the J gene lost 10 bases, with 18 bases spanning the gap. Germline V gene lookup returns CDR1 LNHDA and CDR2 SQIVND (reference sequence). CDR3 length equals 14 residues. This chain's CDR3 is CASSYRRSLRKLFF. The DNA of the CDR3 is TGTGCCAGTAGCTACAGGAGAAGCCTAAGAAAACTGTTTTTT.

In its sample, this clonotype is medium-sized (0.01 to 0.1%). The chain recombines TRBV12-3 or TRBV12-4 with TRBJ1-1; D unresolved. The CDR3 contains 15 residues. Trimming removed 6 bases from V and 1 base from J, with 15 bases in between. The CDR3: CASSRGKVANTEAFF. CDR3 in DNA: TGTGCCAGCAGCCGGGGAAAGGTGGCGAACACTGAAGCTTTCTTT.

The chain couples TRBV12-3 or TRBV12-4 to TRBJ2-2; either TRBD1 or TRBD2 may supply D (6 bases each). V was clipped by 3 bases and J by 8 bases, with 16 bases between them. The CDR3 is made up of 15 amino acids. The CDR3 spells CASSFGRGRDGELFF. CDR3 nucleotides: TGTGCCAGCAGTTTCGGCCGGGGGCGGGATGGGGAGCTGTTTTTT.

This clonotype appeared a few times. V and J are TRBV27 and TRBJ1-2; D remains ambiguous. In germline, CDR1 is MNHEY, CDR2 SMNVEV (reference sequence). The CDR3 runs to 13 residues. Trimming removed 3 bases from V and 7 bases from J, with 12 bases in between. The CDR3 is CASSFSQSGGYTF. The CDR3 DNA reads as TGTGCCAGCAGTTTCTCACAAAGCGGTGGCTACACCTTC.

The sample holds a few counts of this clonotype. V usage is TRBV5-1 and J usage is TRBJ1-1; perhaps TRBD1 as D (6 bases). The CDR3 length is 17 residues. Trimming left V 1 base short and J 5 bases short, with 21 bases between. Germline V gene data show CDR1 as SGHRS and CDR2 as YFSETQ. CDR3 region: CASSLTNSWQGLTEAFF. CDR3 sequence (DNA): TGCGCCAGCAGCTTGACAAACAGTTGGCAGGGGTTGACTGAAGCTTTCTTT. The whole variable domain, remainder taken from reference TRBV5-1 and TRBJ1-1, is KAGVTQTPRYLIKTRGQQVTLSCSPISGHRSVSWYQQTPGQGLQFLFEYFSETQRNKGNFPGRFSGRQFSNSRSEMNVSTLELGDSALYLCASSLTNSWQGLTEAFFGQGTRLTVV.

The chain joins TRBV10-3 to TRBJ2-7; 8 bases are a match to TRBD1. The CDR3 has 14 amino acids. Germline assignment: CDR1 ENHRY and CDR2 SYGVKD. Trimming took 5 bases from V and 3 from J; bases not matched to a gene: 6. The CDR3 DNA sequence: TGTGCCATCAGTAAGTTGACAGGGGACTACGAGCAGTACTTC. This encodes CAISKLTGDYEQYF.

This clonotype was counted ten times or more. The chain is built from TRBV20-1 and TRBJ1-1, with 7 nucleotides matching TRBD1. Germline V gives CDR1 DFQATT, CDR2 SNEGSKA (reference sequence). V trimming: 6 bases; J trimming: 6 bases; junction bases outside the gene matches: 13. The CDR3 extends over 14 amino acids. CDR3 amino acids: CSAHTGTARPEAFF. The CDR3 DNA reads as TGCAGTGCACATACCGGGACAGCCCGGCCTGAAGCTTTCTTT.

This clonotype was counted many times. At one boundary the junction diverges from the germline segment, which might be a read error. The J gene is TRBJ1-5, the V gene TRBV20-1, with D perhaps TRBD1 (5 bases). This CDR3 contains 16 residues. Germline-derived CDR1 and CDR2 are DFQATT and SNEGSKA (reference sequence). CDR3 nucleotides: TGCAGTGCTAGAGAAGTAGGACATAATAGCAATCAGCCCCAGAATTTT. Its protein product is CSAREVGHNSNQPQNF.

V usage is TRBV20-1 and J usage is TRBJ1-2; 9 bases fit TRBD1. The J segment lost 6 bases and the V segment lost 0 bases, leaving 5 bases of the junction unmatched. Germline V gene sequence: CDR1 DFQATT, CDR2 SNEGSKA (reference sequence). CDR3 length: 14 residues. CDR3 nucleotide sequence: TGCAGTGCTAGAGATCGGGACAGGGATCATGGCTACACCTTC. Amino acid sequence: CSARDRDRDHGYTF.

The chain recombines TRBV7-8 with TRBJ1-1; the match to TRBD1 covers 10 bases. After removal of 0 bases from V and 5 bases from J, the junction contained 6 bases not matched to a gene. Germline V gene data show CDR1 as SGHVS and CDR2 as FQNEAQ. The CDR3 has 16 amino acids. The CDR3 sequence: CASSLARTGGDTEAFF. The CDR3 DNA is TGTGCCAGCAGCTTAGCCAGGACAGGGGGAGATACTGAAGCTTTCTTT.

At least ten counts were recorded for this clonotype. The V call is TRBV3-1, the J call TRBJ2-3; possibly TRBD1 for D (6 bases). The germline V and J ends were trimmed by 1 base and 8 bases, with 7 bases remaining between them. The CDR3 sequence is 12 residues long. Germline-derived CDR1 and CDR2 are LGHDT and YNNKEL (reference sequence). CDR3 protein: CASSQGGGTQYF. The CDR3 DNA sequence: TGTGCCAGCAGCCAAGGAGGGGGTACGCAGTATTTT.

The table lists this clonotype with many counts. This sequence joins TRBV2 and TRBJ1-4, with unresolved D. The CDR3 has 12 amino acids. Germline V gene data show CDR1 as SNHLY and CDR2 as FYNNEI. V was cut by 6 bases and J by 4 bases, with 6 bases left in between. The CDR3 here is CASRTFNEKLFF. As DNA, the CDR3 is TGTGCCAGCAGGACCTTTAATGAAAAACTGTTTTTT.

In its sample, this clonotype was seen many times. The J gene is TRBJ1-3, the V gene TRBV3-1, with D possibly TRBD1 on 6 matching bases. The length of the CDR3 is 20 residues. V lost 0 bases to trimming and J lost 0 bases, with 21 bases between them. CDR1 and CDR2 from the germline V gene are LGHDT and YNNKEL (reference sequence). CDR3 loop: CASSQDWGRNLGDSGNTIYF. CDR3 coding DNA: TGTGCCAGCAGCCAAGATTGGGGGCGGAATTTAGGTGACTCTGGAAACACCATATATTTT.

In this sample, this clonotype turned up many times. The rearrangement links TRBV5-1 to TRBJ1-3; possible D gene TRBD1, 6 bases. Trimming left V 4 bases short and J 2 bases short, with 10 bases between. Germline V CDR1 and CDR2: SGHRS, YFSETQ. CDR3 length: 14 amino acids. In nucleotides, the CDR3 is TGCGCCAGCAGCGGGGGGCTGGCTGGAAACACCATATATTTT. Translation gives CASSGGLAGNTIYF.

This clonotype was counted many times. The gene calls are TRBV7-9 and TRBJ2-1; no clear D. Per germline, CDR1 SEHNR and CDR2 FQNEAQ (reference sequence). The CDR3 runs to 14 residues. V was pared by 3 bases and J by 6 bases, with 12 bases between. CDR3 bases: TGTGCCAGCAGCTTGGGGTCCACGGCCAATGAGCAGTTCTTC. It yields the protein CASSLGSTANEQFF.

The chain has TRBV7-6 and TRBJ1-1, with D tentatively TRBD1 (5 bases). V lost 2 bases and J lost 1, with 11 bases in between. The CDR3 totals 15 residues. CDR1 SGHVS and CDR2 FNYEAQ come from the germline V gene. The CDR3 DNA reads as TGTGCCAGCAGCTTATCTCCGGGGGAGAACACTGAAGCTTTCTTT. As protein: CASSLSPGENTEAFF. The complete variable domain, with remaining parts taken from reference TRBV7-6 and TRBJ1-1, reads GAGVSQSPRYKVTKRGQDVALRCDPISGHVSLYWYRQALGQGPEFLTYFNYEAQQDKSGLPNDRFSAERPEGSISTLTIQRTEQRDSAMYRCASSLSPGENTEAFFGQGTRLTVV.

There are many counts of this clonotype. The rearrangement links TRBV7-9 to TRBJ1-1; the match to TRBD1 covers 9 bases. The CDR3 spans 13 residues. The V segment lost 5 bases and the J segment 7 bases; nucleotides outside the gene matches: 5. From germline, CDR1 is SEHNR and CDR2 FQNEAQ (reference sequence). CDR3 coding DNA: TGTGCCAGCAGCCAGGGACAGGGCCGTGAAGCTTTCTTT. This codes for CASSQGQGREAFF.

Many counts were recorded for this clonotype. The chain links TRBV20-1 to TRBJ1-6, with a possible D match to TRBD1 (6 bases). With 0 bases removed from V and 10 bases from J, the gap between germline ends came to 16 bases. The CDR3 sequence is 15 residues long. CDR1 is DFQATT and CDR2 is SNEGSKA in the germline V gene (reference sequence). The CDR3 DNA reads TGCAGTGCTAGAGAGGGGGGGCAGGCGGGATCACCCCTCCACTTT. Protein product: CSAREGGQAGSPLHF.

There are many counts of this clonotype. The chain uses TRBV6-6 and TRBJ1-6; D gene ambiguous. The V end lost 2 bases, the J end lost 6 bases, and 5 bases lay between the germline ends. Germline V gene lookup returns CDR1 MNHNY and CDR2 SVGAGI (reference sequence). This CDR3 comprises 13 residues. The CDR3 DNA reads as TGTGCCAGCAGTTACATACGTAATTCACCCCTCCACTTT. Its protein product is CASSYIRNSPLHF.

The table lists this clonotype with a count of one. This clone may be a read error of a much larger clone one base away. The chain carries TRBV10-3 and TRBJ1-1; a possible D gene is TRBD1 (5 bases). V shed 6 bases and J shed 1 base, with 9 bases lying between them. CDR1 ENHRY and CDR2 SYGVKD come from the germline V gene. This CDR3 is 13 amino acids long. CDR3 loop: CAIRRGPNTEAFF. The CDR3 DNA reads as TGTGCCATCAGACGGGGCCCGAACACTGAAGCTTTCTTT.